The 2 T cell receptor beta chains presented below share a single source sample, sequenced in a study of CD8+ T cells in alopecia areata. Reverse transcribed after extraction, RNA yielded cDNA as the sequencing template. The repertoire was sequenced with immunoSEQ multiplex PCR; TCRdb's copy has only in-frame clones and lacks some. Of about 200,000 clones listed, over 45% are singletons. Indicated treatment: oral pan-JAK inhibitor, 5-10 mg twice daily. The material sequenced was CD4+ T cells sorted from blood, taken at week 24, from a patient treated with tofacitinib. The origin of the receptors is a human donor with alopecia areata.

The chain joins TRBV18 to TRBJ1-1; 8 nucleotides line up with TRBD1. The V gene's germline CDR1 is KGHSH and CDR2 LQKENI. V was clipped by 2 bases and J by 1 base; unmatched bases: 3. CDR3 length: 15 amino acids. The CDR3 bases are TGTGCCAGCTCACCATCGACAGGGGAGAACACTGAAGCTTTCTTT. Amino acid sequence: CASSPSTGENTEAFF.

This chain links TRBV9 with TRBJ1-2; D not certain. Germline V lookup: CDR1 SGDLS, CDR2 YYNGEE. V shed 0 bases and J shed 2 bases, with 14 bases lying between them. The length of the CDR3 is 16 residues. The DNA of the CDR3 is TGTGCCAGCAGCGTAGCTTTATTGACGACGAACTATGGCTACACCTTC. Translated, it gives CASSVALLTTNYGYTF.